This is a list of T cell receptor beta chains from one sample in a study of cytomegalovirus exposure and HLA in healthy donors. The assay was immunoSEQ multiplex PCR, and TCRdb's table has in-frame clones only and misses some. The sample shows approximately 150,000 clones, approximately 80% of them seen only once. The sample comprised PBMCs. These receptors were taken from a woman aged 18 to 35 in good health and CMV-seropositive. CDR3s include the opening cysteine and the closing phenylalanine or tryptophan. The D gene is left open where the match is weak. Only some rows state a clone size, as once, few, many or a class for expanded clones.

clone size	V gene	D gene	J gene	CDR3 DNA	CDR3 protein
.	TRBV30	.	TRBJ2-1	TGTGCCTGGAGTGTACAGCGGATTCGGTTCTTC	CAWSVQRIRFF
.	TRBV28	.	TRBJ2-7	TGTGCCAGCGGGGCAATCTACGAGCAGTACTTC	CASGAIYEQYF
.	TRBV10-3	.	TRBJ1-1	TGTGCCATCAGTGAGTCACTTGAAGAAGCTTTCTTT	CAISESLEEAFF
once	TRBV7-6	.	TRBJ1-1	TGTGCCAGCAGCTTGCGCGAACTAGGCAGTCGAGCTTTCTTT	CASSLRELGSRAFF
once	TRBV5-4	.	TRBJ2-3	TGTGCCAGCAGCTCCCCAGGGGAAAGCTCACCCCCCCCGGATACGCAGTATTTT	CASSSPGESSPPPDTQYF
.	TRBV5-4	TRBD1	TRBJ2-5	TGTGCCAGCAGTTGGGGGACAGGGGGCCAAGAGACCCAGTACTTC	CASSWGTGGQETQYF
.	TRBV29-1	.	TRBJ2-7	TGCAGCGTTGAAGAGGGGACAACTGGACAGACCTACGAGCAGTACTTC	CSVEEGTTGQTYEQYF
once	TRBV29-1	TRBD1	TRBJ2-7	TGCAGCGTTGAAGAATGGACCTCCGGGACAGGAGGCTACGGGGAGCAGTACTTC	CSVEEWTSGTGGYGEQYF
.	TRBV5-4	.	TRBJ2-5	TGTGCCAGCAGGGGCGGGGCCAGAAAAGAGACCCAGTACTTC	CASRGGARKETQYF
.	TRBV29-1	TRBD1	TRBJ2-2	TGCAGCGTTGAAGGACAGGGTTTGAGCGGGGAGCTGTTTTTT	CSVEGQGLSGELFF
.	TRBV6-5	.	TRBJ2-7	TGTGCCAGCAGTTTGGGCCAGAGCTACGAGCAGTACTTC	CASSLGQSYEQYF
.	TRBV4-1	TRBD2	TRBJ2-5	TGCGCCAGCAGCTTCTCCGTAGCGGGGCGGGAGACCCAGTACTTC	CASSFSVAGRETQYF